Listed here are 10 T cell receptor beta chains from one sample, sequenced in a study of blood T cell repertoires in COVID-19. Assay used: immunoSEQ multiplex PCR; TCRdb lists only in-frame clones, some missing. The table lists more than 70,000 clones, 80% to 85% of them singletons. Sequenced: peripheral blood. The receptors stem from a woman in her 70s with acute or convalescent COVID-19.

The gene calls are TRBV5-1 and TRBJ2-5; TRBD2 aligns across 11 bases. Germline CDR1 SGHRS, CDR2 YFSETQ. V gave up 3 bases and J gave up 1 base; unmatched junction bases: 5. The CDR3 consists of 16 residues. CDR3 in amino acids: CASSSSGTSGQETQYF. In DNA form, the CDR3 reads TGCGCCAGCAGCTCTTCCGGGACTAGCGGCCAAGAGACCCAGTACTTC.

V is TRBV2 and J is TRBJ2-3; a possible D gene is TRBD1 (6 bases). The V gene's germline CDR1 is SNHLY and CDR2 FYNNEI. The CDR3 has 14 amino acids. Deletions cut 3 bases from V and 4 bases from J, with 11 bases between. Here the CDR3 DNA reads TGTGCCAGCAGTGACAGGTGGGGGCCAGATACGCAGTATTTT. This sequence encodes CASSDRWGPDTQYF.

The V and J genes are TRBV9 and TRBJ2-1, with D perhaps TRBD2 (6 bases). V dropped 5 bases and J dropped 4 bases, with 13 bases sitting between them. The germline gives CDR1 SGDLS, CDR2 YYNGEE. This CDR3 comprises 14 residues. CDR3 nucleotide sequence: TGTGCCAGCAGTCCGACCGGGAGTTACAATGAGCAGTTCTTC. Encoded protein: CASSPTGSYNEQFF.

The rearrangement uses TRBV29-1 and TRBJ1-2, with 10 bases that match TRBD1. V shed 4 bases, J shed 4 bases, and the junction held 9 bases outside the gene matches. The germline gives CDR1 SQVTM, CDR2 ANQGSEA. The CDR3 covers 15 residues. The CDR3 here is CSVATSGQGSYGYTF. DNA of the CDR3: TGCAGCGTTGCGACCTCGGGACAGGGGTCCTATGGCTACACCTTC.

V gene TRBV20-1 combines with J gene TRBJ1-2; D uncertain. The germline V and J ends were trimmed by 3 bases and 0 bases, with 14 bases remaining between them. The CDR3 has 15 amino acids. Germline CDR1 reads DFQATT; CDR2 reads SNEGSKA (reference sequence). CDR3 region: CSASMSPIANYGYTF. In DNA, the CDR3 is TGCAGTGCTAGTATGTCGCCGATAGCTAACTATGGCTACACCTTC.

The chain uses TRBV10-3 and TRBJ2-2; 12 bases align to TRBD2. The CDR3 runs 19 residues. Germline CDR1 ENHRY, CDR2 SYGVKD. Trimming cost V 4 bases and J 2 bases; bases outside gene matches: 11. CDR3: CAISGRGGTSGFNTGELFF. Here the CDR3 DNA reads TGTGCCATCAGTGGCCGGGGTGGGACTAGCGGGTTCAACACCGGGGAGCTGTTTTTT.

V is TRBV5-1 and J is TRBJ2-5; D perhaps matches TRBD1 (6 bases). CDR3 length equals 14 residues. Trimming left V 8 bases short and J 1 base short, with 15 bases between. CDR1 SGHRS and CDR2 YFSETQ come from the germline V gene. The CDR3 protein is CASAKDSFQETQYF. The CDR3, as DNA: TGCGCCAGTGCGAAGGACAGCTTCCAAGAGACCCAGTACTTC.

The V gene is TRBV12-5, the J gene TRBJ1-6, with a weak D call TRBD1 (6 bases). Trimming pared 5 bases from V and 9 bases from J, leaving 14 bases between. The germline V gene has CDR1 LGHNT and CDR2 FRNRAP. The CDR3 has 14 amino acids. The CDR3: CASGAQGLGSPLHF. In DNA, the CDR3 is TGTGCTAGTGGTGCGCAGGGGTTAGGTTCACCCCTCCACTTT.

This clone has only a few counts. The chain has TRBV5-1 and TRBJ2-1, with 14 bases matching TRBD2. The CDR3 covers 18 residues. V shed 1 base, J shed 8 bases, and the junction held 11 bases outside the gene matches. Germline V gene lookup returns CDR1 SGHRS and CDR2 YFSETQ. The CDR3 spells CASSLIPSGTSGRDEQFF. CDR3 DNA: TGCGCCAGCAGCTTGATTCCGTCAGGGACTAGCGGGAGAGATGAGCAGTTCTTC.

The chain has TRBV3-1 (or the pseudogene TRBV3-2) and TRBJ2-7, with 7 bases lining up with TRBD2. V shed 0 bases and J 0 bases; nucleotides not matched to a gene: 2. Looked up from germline, CDR1 is LGHDT and CDR2 is YNNKEL (reference sequence). This CDR3 is 15 amino acids long. The CDR3 loop reads CASSQDSGYSYEQYF. CDR3 nucleotides: TGTGCCAGCAGCCAAGATAGCGGGTACTCCTACGAGCAGTACTTC.